This T cell receptor beta chain was sequenced during a study of cytomegalovirus exposure and HLA in healthy donors. There are 17 residues in the CDR3. J gave up 5 bases and V 2 bases, and 13 bases lay outside the gene matches. CDR1 MDHEN and CDR2 SYDVKM come from the germline V gene. Both 60 Vbeta primers and 13 Jbeta primers went into the PCR. Profiling relied on immunoSEQ multiplex PCR, and the TCRdb table lists in-frame clones only, not all of them. The table includes more than 200,000 clones, around 83% detected once. Sequencing was performed on PBMCs. This sequence was found in a girl aged 10-17 years in good health and CMV-seronegative. The J gene is TRBJ2-3, the V gene TRBV28; 7 nucleotides line up with TRBD2. CDR3 bases: TGTGCCAGCAGTTTAGTTGGCGGCGCGGGGGTTAGAGATACGCAGTATTTT. It specifies CASSLVGGAGVRDTQYF.